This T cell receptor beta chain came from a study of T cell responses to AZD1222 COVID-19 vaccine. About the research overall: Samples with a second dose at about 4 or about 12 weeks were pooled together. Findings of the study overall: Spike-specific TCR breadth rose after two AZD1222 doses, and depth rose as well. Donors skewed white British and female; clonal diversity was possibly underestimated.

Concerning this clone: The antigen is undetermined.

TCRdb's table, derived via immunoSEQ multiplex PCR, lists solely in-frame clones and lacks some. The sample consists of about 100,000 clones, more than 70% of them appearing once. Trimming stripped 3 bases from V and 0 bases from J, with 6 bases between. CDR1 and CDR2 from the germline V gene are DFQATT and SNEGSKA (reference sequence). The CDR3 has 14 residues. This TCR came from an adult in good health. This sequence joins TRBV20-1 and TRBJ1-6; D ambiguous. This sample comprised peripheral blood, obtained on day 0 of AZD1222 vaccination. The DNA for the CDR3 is TGCAGTGCTAGTCAGAGCTCCTATAATTCACCCCTCCACTTT. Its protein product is CSASQSSYNSPLHF.